This passage covers 20 T cell receptor beta chains from one sample sequenced in a study of early T cells in non-severe SARS-CoV-2 infection (dated by TCRdb to about 2021). Libraries were constructed by 5' RACE. The reads were generated on a NextSeq 500. The public reads were reprocessed in TCRdb via fastp at Q25 and MiXCR, keeping in-frame beta chains. Each CDR3 protein gets just one entry, which takes the most common genes and DNA from the rows behind it. For this sample there are 76,000 or so distinct CDR3 sequences; about 11% appear just once. The ten top clones hold over 3.5% of the sample. Input material: whole blood. These receptors were collected from an adult who was a healthcare worker with PCR-confirmed SARS-CoV-2 infection or an uninfected control (not recorded which).

The V and J genes are TRBV11-3 and TRBJ2-6; D is unclear. The CDR3 sequence is 17 residues long. Trimming removed 2 bases from V and 1 base from J, with 12 bases in between. Germline-derived CDR1 and CDR2 are SGHNT and YENEEA. Here the CDR3 reads CASSLIYGISGANVLTF. The CDR3 coding sequence is TGTGCCAGCAGCTTAATCTACGGAATATCTGGGGCCAACGTCCTGACTTTC.

The table lists this clonotype with a few counts. This rearrangement joins TRBV6-6 to TRBJ1-1; 8 bases align to TRBD1. The V and J ends lost 0 bases and 5 bases, in that order; junction bases with no gene match: 8. This CDR3 spans 16 amino acids. Germline V gene data show CDR1 as MNHNY and CDR2 as SVGAGI (reference sequence). In DNA, the CDR3 is TGTGCCAGCAGTTACTCGAGGACAGGGTGGGAAACTGAAGCTTTCTTT. It codes for CASSYSRTGWETEAFF.

At least ten counts were recorded for this clonotype. The gene calls are TRBV3-1 and TRBJ1-2; perhaps TRBD1 as D (5 bases). V lost 1 base and J lost 4, with 22 bases in between. CDR3 length: 18 amino acids. Germline V gives CDR1 LGHDT, CDR2 YNNKEL (reference sequence). The DNA of the CDR3 is TGTGCCAGCAGCCAAGTTTTTAGTAGGGACGCTCCTCCCTATGGCTACACCTTC. Protein sequence: CASSQVFSRDAPPYGYTF.

Many counts were recorded for this clonotype. This chain uses TRBV7-9 with TRBJ2-3, with 11 bases identical to TRBD2. The J segment lost 5 bases and the V segment lost 3 bases, leaving 10 bases of the junction unmatched. The CDR3 runs to 17 residues. The germline V gene has CDR1 SEHNR and CDR2 FQNEAQ (reference sequence). CDR3 sequence (DNA): TGTGCCAGCAGCTTTCCGGCCGGGACTAGCGGAATAGATACGCAGTATTTT. Its translation: CASSFPAGTSGIDTQYF.

Many counts were recorded for this clonotype. The chain couples TRBV10-1 to TRBJ1-5; D gene uncertain. This CDR3 has 13 residues. The V and J ends lost 3 bases and 0 bases respectively, with 3 bases between them. Germline CDR1 is WNHNN and CDR2 is SYGVQD (reference sequence). The CDR3, as DNA: TGCGCCAGCAGTGATTATAGCAATCAGCCCCAGCATTTT. Amino acid sequence: CASSDYSNQPQHF.

This clonotype has just a few counts. The CDR3 DNA sequence: TGTGCCAGCGAATCCCCGAGCTCCTACGAGCAGTACTTC. Protein: CASESPSSYEQYF. This chain uses TRBV7-9 with TRBJ2-7; no clear D gene. Germline-derived CDR1 and CDR2 are SEHNR and FQNEAQ (reference sequence). This CDR3 has 13 amino acids. Deletions cut 8 bases from V and 0 bases from J, with 11 bases between.

This chain joins TRBV20-1 and TRBJ1-6; D is ambiguous. Trimming cost V 1 base and J 10 bases, with 11 bases left between them. This CDR3 has 13 residues. Germline values: CDR1 DFQATT, CDR2 SNEGSKA (reference sequence). The CDR3 sequence is CSARGDLESPLHF. The CDR3 bases are TGCAGTGCTAGAGGTGACTTAGAATCACCCCTCCACTTT.

A few counts support this clonotype. The CDR3 coding sequence is TGTGCCAGCAGTTCAAACTCGGAGGTAGCTTTCTTT. Amino acids: CASSSNSEVAFF. The genes are TRBV6-1 and TRBJ1-1; D is ambiguous. Germline V gene lookup returns CDR1 MNHNS and CDR2 SASEGT. The V and J ends lost 5 bases and 10 bases respectively, with 14 bases between them. The CDR3 extends over 12 amino acids.

This clonotype was detected many times. The chain recombines TRBV5-6 with TRBJ2-7; D tentatively fits TRBD1 or TRBD2 (5 bases each). Germline V gene data show CDR1 as SGHDT and CDR2 as YYEEEE. The CDR3 has 13 amino acids. V gave up 2 bases and J gave up 10 bases, with 16 bases separating them. Written as DNA, the CDR3 is TGTGCCAGCAGCTTCACCACCGGGACGAGTCAGTACTTC. Translating it yields CASSFTTGTSQYF.

The rearrangement joins TRBV5-1 to TRBJ2-5; tentatively, D is TRBD1 (7 bases). V lost 2 bases and J 3 bases, leaving 11 bases between the germline ends. Germline values: CDR1 SGHRS, CDR2 YFSETQ. This CDR3 is built from 14 residues. This CDR3 reads CASSFRGAEETQYF. The CDR3 DNA is TGCGCCAGCAGCTTCAGGGGGGCGGAAGAGACCCAGTACTTC.

The genes are TRBV20-1 and TRBJ1-2; D call uncertain. Looked up from germline, CDR1 is DFQATT and CDR2 is SNEGSKA (reference sequence). The CDR3 extends over 12 amino acids. V was pared by 1 base and J by 6 bases, with 9 bases between. The chain's CDR3 is CSARVQIDGYTF. Written as DNA, the CDR3 is TGCAGTGCTAGAGTACAGATAGATGGCTACACCTTC.

The rearrangement joins TRBV27 to TRBJ1-2; D may be TRBD1 (6 bases). This CDR3 spans 18 amino acids. V dropped 5 bases and J dropped 0 bases, with 22 bases sitting between them. The V gene's germline CDR1 is MNHEY and CDR2 SMNVEV (reference sequence). The CDR3 DNA sequence: TGTGCCAGCAGTACCCGACTGACAGGTTGGGGGTCTAACTATGGCTACACCTTC. This encodes CASSTRLTGWGSNYGYTF.

This chain links TRBV6-4 with TRBJ2-2, with 7 bases fitting TRBD1. Trimming cost V 0 bases and J 5 bases; bases outside gene matches: 3. From germline, CDR1 is MRHNA and CDR2 SNTAGT. This CDR3 region has 15 residues. The CDR3 DNA reads TGTGCCAGCAGTGACTCCGGGACAGCTACCGGGGAGCTGTTTTTT. Encoded protein: CASSDSGTATGELFF.

The chain is built from TRBV7-9 and TRBJ1-2; D is ambiguous. V was trimmed by 6 bases and J by 6 bases, leaving 11 bases between them. Germline-derived CDR1 and CDR2 are SEHNR and FQNEAQ (reference sequence). The CDR3 length is 12 residues. CDR3 residues: CASSSQQHGYTF. In DNA form, the CDR3 reads TGTGCCAGCAGTTCGCAGCAACATGGCTACACCTTC.

This clonotype was seen a handful of times. The V and J genes are TRBV18 and TRBJ1-3; D is unclear. V dropped 2 bases and J dropped 0 bases, with 8 bases sitting between them. This CDR3 has 15 amino acids. In germline, CDR1 is KGHSH, CDR2 LQKENI. This CDR3 is CASSPDRSSGNTIYF. The DNA of the CDR3 is TGTGCCAGCTCACCAGACCGGAGCTCTGGAAACACCATATATTTT. The whole variable domain, remainder taken from reference TRBV18 and TRBJ1-3, is NAGVMQNPRHLVRRRGQEARLRCSPMKGHSHVYWYRQLPEEGLKFMVYLQKENIIDESGMPKERFSAEFPKEGPSILRIQQVVRGDSAAYFCASSPDRSSGNTIYFGEGSWLTVV.

At least ten counts were recorded for this clonotype. The chain recombines TRBV29-1 with TRBJ2-2, with 11 bases lining up with TRBD2. With V trimmed by 6 bases and J by 1 base, 4 bases remained unmatched. The CDR3 is 15 residues long. The germline V gene encodes CDR1 SQVTM and CDR2 ANQGSEA. CDR3: CSVGTSGMNTGELFF. The CDR3 nucleotides are TGCAGCGTGGGGACTAGCGGAATGAACACCGGGGAGCTGTTTTTT.

V usage is TRBV5-5 and J usage is TRBJ1-2; D is unresolved. Germline lookup yields CDR1 SGHKS and CDR2 YYEKEE (reference sequence). Trimming took 0 bases from V and 8 from J, leaving 8 bases between them. The CDR3 has 12 amino acids. The chain's CDR3 is CASSLEREGYTF. Here the CDR3 DNA reads TGTGCCAGCAGCTTGGAACGGGAAGGCTACACCTTC.

The table lists this clonotype with many counts. This chain links TRBV5-6 with TRBJ2-7; D remains ambiguous. In germline, CDR1 is SGHDT, CDR2 YYEEEE. Trimming pared 5 bases from V and 6 bases from J, leaving 12 bases between. There are 12 residues in the CDR3. The DNA for the CDR3 is TGTGCCAGCAGTACCGTAAATGCCGAGCAGTACTTC. Amino acid sequence: CASSTVNAEQYF.

This clonotype was counted between two and nine times. This chain connects TRBV3-1 to TRBJ2-7; TRBD2 matches at 10 bases. This CDR3 comprises 15 residues. V was clipped by 4 bases and J by 6 bases; unmatched bases: 9. Germline V gives CDR1 LGHDT, CDR2 YNNKEL (reference sequence). CDR3 in DNA: TGTGCCAGCAGCCCTCGTCTAGCGGGGGAGGGCGAGCAGTACTTC. Protein product: CASSPRLAGEGEQYF.

This clonotype has just a few counts. V and J are TRBV12-3 or TRBV12-4 and TRBJ1-2, with D maybe TRBD1 (5 bases). The ends were cut back, 3 bases at V and 2 bases at J, with 7 bases in the middle. CDR3 size: 13 residues. The CDR3 loop reads CASSLGENYGYTF. As DNA, the CDR3 is TGTGCCAGCAGTTTGGGGGAGAACTATGGCTACACCTTC.